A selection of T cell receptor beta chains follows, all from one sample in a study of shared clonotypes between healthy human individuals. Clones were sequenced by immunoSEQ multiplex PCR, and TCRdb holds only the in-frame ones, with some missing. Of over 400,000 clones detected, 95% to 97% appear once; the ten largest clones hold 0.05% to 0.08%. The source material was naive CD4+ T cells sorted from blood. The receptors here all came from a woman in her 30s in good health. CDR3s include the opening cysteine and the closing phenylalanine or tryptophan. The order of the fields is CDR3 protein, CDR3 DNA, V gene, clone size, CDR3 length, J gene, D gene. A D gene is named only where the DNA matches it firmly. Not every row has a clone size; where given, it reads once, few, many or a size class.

CDR3aa: CASSPFGRLNYGYTF
CDR3nt: TGTGCCAGCAGCCCCTTCGGACGGCTTAACTATGGCTACACCTTC
v_gene: TRBV28
abundance: NA
len: 15
j_gene: TRBJ1-2
d_gene: NA

CDR3aa: CAWIRGTRGGYTF
CDR3nt: TGTGCCTGGATCAGGGGAACGCGGGGCGGCTACACCTTC
v_gene: TRBV30
abundance: NA
len: 13
j_gene: TRBJ1-2
d_gene: NA

CDR3aa: CASSLGLAGEYEQYF
CDR3nt: TGTGCCAGCAGCTTAGGACTAGCGGGAGAATACGAGCAGTACTTC
v_gene: TRBV13
abundance: once
len: 15
j_gene: TRBJ2-7
d_gene: TRBD2

CDR3aa: CASSLDYSNQPQHF
CDR3nt: TGTGCCAGCAGCCTCGACTATAGCAATCAGCCCCAGCATTTT
v_gene: TRBV7-8
abundance: NA
len: 14
j_gene: TRBJ1-5
d_gene: NA

CDR3aa: CASKPGRMNTEAFF
CDR3nt: TGTGCCAGCAAGCCGGGACGGATGAACACTGAAGCTTTCTTT
v_gene: TRBV6-1
abundance: NA
len: 14
j_gene: TRBJ1-1
d_gene: NA

CDR3aa: CAFETGPSLGAETQYF
CDR3nt: TGTGCTTTCGAGACCGGTCCGTCCTTGGGGGCGGAGACCCAGTACTTC
v_gene: TRBV30
abundance: NA
len: 16
j_gene: TRBJ2-5
d_gene: NA

CDR3aa: CASSQEGPRLAADSYEQYF
CDR3nt: TGCGCCAGCAGCCAAGAAGGGCCGAGACTAGCGGCAGACTCCTACGAGCAGTACTTC
v_gene: TRBV4-1
abundance: NA
len: 19
j_gene: TRBJ2-7
d_gene: TRBD2

CDR3aa: CASSLGTGGSGELFF
CDR3nt: TGCGCCAGCAGCTTGGGGACAGGGGGCTCCGGGGAGCTGTTTTTT
v_gene: TRBV5-1
abundance: NA
len: 15
j_gene: TRBJ2-2
d_gene: TRBD1

CDR3aa: CSARGGTQYF
CDR3nt: TGCAGTGCTAGGGGGGGGACCCAGTACTTC
v_gene: TRBV20-1
abundance: NA
len: 10
j_gene: TRBJ2-5
d_gene: NA

CDR3aa: CASSRSGRVGTDTQYF
CDR3nt: TGTGCCAGCAGCCGTAGCGGGAGGGTGGGCACAGATACGCAGTATTTT
v_gene: TRBV13
abundance: NA
len: 16
j_gene: TRBJ2-3
d_gene: TRBD2

CDR3aa: CASSSQGYEQYF
CDR3nt: TGTGCCAGCAGTTCCCAGGGGTACGAGCAGTACTTC
v_gene: TRBV7-2
abundance: NA
len: 12
j_gene: TRBJ2-7
d_gene: NA

CDR3aa: CASSLEAGGPSEQYF
CDR3nt: TGCGCCAGCAGCTTGGAGGCGGGAGGGCCGTCCGAGCAGTACTTC
v_gene: TRBV5-1
abundance: NA
len: 15
j_gene: TRBJ2-7
d_gene: TRBD2

CDR3aa: CSVVGGGGTASHEQYF
CDR3nt: TGCAGCGTTGTGGGGGGCGGTGGGACCGCCTCCCACGAGCAGTACTTC
v_gene: TRBV29-1
abundance: NA
len: 16
j_gene: TRBJ2-7
d_gene: NA

CDR3aa: CATSRQGTVEQYF
CDR3nt: TGTGCCACCAGCAGGCAGGGGACAGTCGAGCAGTACTTC
v_gene: TRBV15
abundance: once
len: 13
j_gene: TRBJ2-7
d_gene: TRBD1

CDR3aa: CATSRDPDPHSYEQYF
CDR3nt: TGTGCCACCAGCAGAGACCCGGACCCTCATTCCTACGAGCAGTACTTC
v_gene: TRBV15
abundance: NA
len: 16
j_gene: TRBJ2-7
d_gene: NA

CDR3aa: CASSQGQWDVDEQYF
CDR3nt: TGTGCCAGCAGCCAAGGGCAGTGGGACGTTGACGAGCAGTACTTC
v_gene: TRBV4-2
abundance: NA
len: 15
j_gene: TRBJ2-7
d_gene: NA

CDR3aa: CASSLEDRAGYGYTF
CDR3nt: TGTGCCAGCAGTTTAGAAGACAGGGCCGGCTATGGCTACACCTTC
v_gene: TRBV28
abundance: NA
len: 15
j_gene: TRBJ1-2
d_gene: TRBD1

CDR3aa: CASSLPGNEQYF
CDR3nt: TGTGCCAGCAGTTTACCAGGCAACGAGCAGTACTTC
v_gene: TRBV28
abundance: once
len: 12
j_gene: TRBJ2-7
d_gene: NA

CDR3aa: CASSVDSSYGYTF
CDR3nt: TGTGCCAGCAGCGTAGACAGCAGCTATGGCTACACCTTC
v_gene: TRBV9
abundance: NA
len: 13
j_gene: TRBJ1-2
d_gene: NA

CDR3aa: CASSPLGIGGYEQYF
CDR3nt: TGTGCCAGCAGTCCACTGGGGATTGGGGGTTACGAGCAGTACTTC
v_gene: TRBV27
abundance: NA
len: 15
j_gene: TRBJ2-7
d_gene: NA

CDR3aa: CASSLFNPRSSYEQYF
CDR3nt: TGTGCCAGCAGCTTGTTTAACCCTAGGAGCTCCTACGAGCAGTACTTC
v_gene: TRBV5-4
abundance: NA
len: 16
j_gene: TRBJ2-7
d_gene: NA

CDR3aa: CASSRGTGTYEQYF
CDR3nt: TGCGCCAGCAGCAGGGGGACAGGCACCTACGAGCAGTACTTC
v_gene: TRBV5-1
abundance: NA
len: 14
j_gene: TRBJ2-7
d_gene: TRBD1

CDR3aa: CASSPLNTGELFF
CDR3nt: TGTGCCAGCTCACCATTGAACACCGGGGAGCTGTTTTTT
v_gene: TRBV18
abundance: NA
len: 13
j_gene: TRBJ2-2
d_gene: NA

CDR3aa: CASSDVTGVLCYEQYF
CDR3nt: TGTGCCAGCAGTGACGTAACGGGAGTCTTGTGCTACGAGCAGTACTTC
v_gene: TRBV6-4
abundance: NA
len: 16
j_gene: TRBJ2-7
d_gene: NA

CDR3aa: CASTKGGINTGELFF
CDR3nt: TGCGCCAGCACTAAAGGAGGGATAAACACCGGGGAGCTGTTTTTT
v_gene: TRBV5-1
abundance: few
len: 15
j_gene: TRBJ2-2
d_gene: NA

CDR3aa: CASSPPGEIGIQYF
CDR3nt: TGCGCCAGCAGCCCCCCGGGGGAGATAGGCATTCAGTACTTC
v_gene: TRBV5-1
abundance: NA
len: 14
j_gene: TRBJ2-4
d_gene: NA

CDR3aa: CASSESRGDTEAFF
CDR3nt: TGCGCCAGCAGTGAGTCGAGAGGGGACACTGAAGCTTTCTTT
v_gene: TRBV10-2
abundance: NA
len: 14
j_gene: TRBJ1-1
d_gene: NA

CDR3aa: CASNLLGTSQETQYF
CDR3nt: TGTGCCAGCAATTTATTAGGGACATCTCAAGAGACCCAGTACTTC
v_gene: TRBV9
abundance: NA
len: 15
j_gene: TRBJ2-5
d_gene: NA

CDR3aa: CASTQGQGPGANVLTF
CDR3nt: TGCGCCAGCACCCAAGGACAGGGCCCTGGGGCCAACGTCCTGACTTTC
v_gene: TRBV5-1
abundance: NA
len: 16
j_gene: TRBJ2-6
d_gene: TRBD1

CDR3aa: CASSSPSERAWDEQFF
CDR3nt: TGTGCCAGCAGCTCTCCTAGCGAGCGGGCGTGGGATGAGCAGTTCTTC
v_gene: TRBV7-2
abundance: NA
len: 16
j_gene: TRBJ2-1
d_gene: NA

CDR3aa: CASSPGTSGSYEQFF
CDR3nt: TGTGCCAGCAGTCCCGGGACTAGCGGGAGCTATGAGCAGTTCTTC
v_gene: TRBV28
abundance: NA
len: 15
j_gene: TRBJ2-1
d_gene: TRBD2

CDR3aa: CASSQRDRAAEAFF
CDR3nt: TGCGCCAGCAGCCAACGGGACAGGGCAGCTGAAGCTTTCTTT
v_gene: TRBV4-1
abundance: NA
len: 14
j_gene: TRBJ1-1
d_gene: TRBD1

CDR3aa: CASRLPGLRVIRGTEAFF
CDR3nt: TGTGCCAGCAGATTACCGGGTCTAAGGGTAATAAGAGGTACTGAAGCTTTCTTT
v_gene: TRBV28
abundance: NA
len: 18
j_gene: TRBJ1-1
d_gene: NA

CDR3aa: CASRTDRRGGNTIYF
CDR3nt: TGTGCCAGTAGAACGGACAGGAGAGGTGGAAACACCATATATTTT
v_gene: TRBV19
abundance: NA
len: 15
j_gene: TRBJ1-3
d_gene: TRBD1

CDR3aa: CASSDRGQIYEQYF
CDR3nt: TGTGCCAGTAGTGATCGGGGTCAGATCTACGAGCAGTACTTC
v_gene: TRBV19
abundance: NA
len: 14
j_gene: TRBJ2-7
d_gene: NA

CDR3aa: CASSIPGLGGYTF
CDR3nt: TGTGCCAGTAGTATCCCAGGGCTTGGAGGCTACACCTTC
v_gene: TRBV19
abundance: NA
len: 13
j_gene: TRBJ1-2
d_gene: NA

CDR3aa: CASSFTMNTEAFF
CDR3nt: TGTGCCAGCAGCTTTACCATGAACACTGAAGCTTTCTTT
v_gene: TRBV7-7
abundance: NA
len: 13
j_gene: TRBJ1-1
d_gene: NA

CDR3aa: CASSKGQYYNEQFF
CDR3nt: TGTGCCAGTAGTAAAGGACAGTATTACAATGAGCAGTTCTTC
v_gene: TRBV19
abundance: NA
len: 14
j_gene: TRBJ2-1
d_gene: NA

CDR3aa: CASSQDLEGYYEQYF
CDR3nt: TGCGCCAGCAGCCAAGATTTGGAGGGGTACTACGAGCAGTACTTC
v_gene: TRBV4-1
abundance: NA
len: 15
j_gene: TRBJ2-7
d_gene: NA

CDR3aa: CASSLPAASSYEQYF
CDR3nt: TGTGCCAGCAGCCTTCCAGCGGCCAGCTCCTACGAGCAGTACTTC
v_gene: TRBV5-5
abundance: NA
len: 15
j_gene: TRBJ2-7
d_gene: NA

CDR3aa: CASSQEGDNLYEQYF
CDR3nt: TGCGCCAGCAGCCAAGAGGGGGACAACCTCTACGAGCAGTACTTC
v_gene: TRBV4-1
abundance: NA
len: 15
j_gene: TRBJ2-7
d_gene: NA

CDR3aa: CASSLASIYEQYF
CDR3nt: TGTGCCAGCAGTCTCGCCTCGATCTACGAGCAGTACTTC
v_gene: TRBV28
abundance: NA
len: 13
j_gene: TRBJ2-7
d_gene: NA

CDR3aa: CASRPGTANYGYTF
CDR3nt: TGTGCCAGCAGACCAGGGACAGCTAACTATGGCTACACCTTC
v_gene: TRBV28
abundance: NA
len: 14
j_gene: TRBJ1-2
d_gene: TRBD1

CDR3aa: CASGDRHLRNQPQHF
CDR3nt: TGTGCCAGTGGGGACAGGCATCTACGCAATCAGCCCCAGCATTTT
v_gene: TRBV27
abundance: NA
len: 15
j_gene: TRBJ1-5
d_gene: TRBD1

CDR3aa: CASSFGLAGLYNEQFF
CDR3nt: TGTGCCAGCAGCTTTGGCCTAGCGGGACTTTACAATGAGCAGTTCTTC
v_gene: TRBV7-9
abundance: NA
len: 16
j_gene: TRBJ2-1
d_gene: TRBD2

CDR3aa: CASSQPGPDTQYF
CDR3nt: TGCGCCAGCAGCCAACCAGGACCAGATACGCAGTATTTT
v_gene: TRBV4-1
abundance: few
len: 13
j_gene: TRBJ2-3
d_gene: NA

CDR3aa: CASSLMGAGGSSYNEQFF
CDR3nt: TGTGCCAGCAGTTTGATGGGGGCGGGAGGCAGCTCCTACAATGAGCAGTTCTTC
v_gene: TRBV27
abundance: NA
len: 18
j_gene: TRBJ2-1
d_gene: TRBD2

CDR3aa: CASSLVTTSDYLNGYTF
CDR3nt: TGTGCCAGCAGCTTGGTAACGACCTCTGACTATCTGAATGGCTACACCTTC
v_gene: TRBV5-4
abundance: NA
len: 17
j_gene: TRBJ1-2
d_gene: NA

CDR3aa: CAWSGSAEQFF
CDR3nt: TGTGCCTGGAGTGGGTCCGCGGAGCAGTTCTTC
v_gene: TRBV30
abundance: NA
len: 11
j_gene: TRBJ2-1
d_gene: NA

CDR3aa: CASRGSNQPQHF
CDR3nt: TGTGCCAGCAGGGGGAGCAATCAGCCCCAGCATTTT
v_gene: TRBV28
abundance: NA
len: 12
j_gene: TRBJ1-5
d_gene: NA

CDR3aa: CASSWESSGNQPQHF
CDR3nt: TGTGCCAGCAGTTGGGAATCTAGCGGCAATCAGCCCCAGCATTTT
v_gene: TRBV27
abundance: once
len: 15
j_gene: TRBJ1-5
d_gene: NA